The T cell receptor (beta chain) under discussion was sequenced for a study of T cells after yellow fever vaccination. TCRdb re-analysed the 5' RACE reads in MiXCR, keeping a single row per CDR3 protein. The sample carries hundreds of thousands of distinct CDR3 sequences, roughly 12% recorded once. Germline values: CDR1 SGHTA, CDR2 FQGTGA. The CDR3 covers 18 residues. V gene TRBV7-3 combines with J gene TRBJ2-1; TRBD2 aligns across 10 bases. The receptor was derived from a man aged 25-45 years who received the YFV17D yellow fever vaccine. The sequencing here drew on PBMCs, taken on the day of the yellow fever booster vaccination. CDR3 loop: CTCCLLGSGRTSYNEQFF. CDR3 nucleotides: TGTACCTGCTGTTTACTTGGTAGCGGGAGGACCTCCTACAATGAGCAGTTCTTC.